The 30 T cell receptor beta chains reported below all come from one sample, sequenced in a study of blood T cell repertoires in COVID-19. Profiled with immunoSEQ multiplex PCR; TCRdb holds only in-frame clones, not every one. This table holds around 480,000 clones, approximately 89% found once. The sequencing input was peripheral blood. The receptors derive from a woman aged 50 to 60 with COVID-19, enrolled during active disease.

The rearrangement links TRBV7-2 to TRBJ1-1, with 10 bases that match TRBD1. Germline CDR1 is SGHTA and CDR2 is FQGNSA. The CDR3 spans 16 residues. V lost 4 bases to trimming and J lost 4 bases; unmatched junction nucleotides: 9. The CDR3: CASSSRQGARITEAFF. The CDR3 DNA reads as TGTGCCAGCAGCTCCAGACAGGGGGCGCGGATCACTGAAGCTTTCTTT. The whole variable domain, filled in from reference TRBV7-2 and TRBJ1-1, reads GAGVSQSPSNKVTEKGKDVELRCDPISGHTALYWYRQSLGQGLEFLIYFQGNSAPDKSGLPSDRFSAERTGGSVSTLTIQRTQQEDSAVYLCASSSRQGARITEAFFGQGTRLTVV.

V gene TRBV5-1 combines with J gene TRBJ2-5; TRBD2 matches at 9 bases. CDR1 SGHRS and CDR2 YFSETQ come from the germline V gene. The J segment lost 4 bases and the V segment lost 2 bases, leaving 6 bases of the junction unmatched. CDR3 length equals 15 residues. CDR3 DNA: TGCGCCAGCAGCTTCATGAGCGGGGGGCCAGAGACCCAGTACTTC. Its protein is CASSFMSGGPETQYF.

V is TRBV5-1 and J is TRBJ2-7; 7 bases agree with TRBD1. V was clipped by 4 bases and J by 0 bases; unmatched bases: 4. Per the germline V gene, CDR1 is SGHRS and CDR2 is YFSETQ. This CDR3 has 14 residues. The DNA of the CDR3 is TGCGCCAGCAGCATGGGGGACAGCTCCTACGAGCAGTACTTC. It translates to CASSMGDSSYEQYF.

V and J are TRBV11-2 and TRBJ2-2; a weak D match, TRBD2 (6 bases). This CDR3 spans 14 amino acids. CDR1 SGHAT and CDR2 FQNNGV come from the germline V gene. Deletions cut 8 bases from V and 4 bases from J, with 14 bases between. CDR3 protein: CASGWRVGTGELFF. DNA for the CDR3: TGTGCCAGCGGTTGGAGGGTGGGCACCGGGGAGCTGTTTTTT.

The chain recombines TRBV6-5 with TRBJ1-1; D gene unclear. Trimming took 0 bases from V and 5 from J, leaving 7 bases between them. The CDR3 contains 13 residues. Germline CDR1 is MNHEY and CDR2 is SVGAGI. The DNA of the CDR3 is TGTGCCAGCAGTTACTCCGGTTCAACTGAAGCTTTCTTT. Protein sequence: CASSYSGSTEAFF.

The chain employs TRBV7-2 and TRBJ2-1, with TRBD2 matching 10 bases. This CDR3 contains 16 residues. The ends lost 3 bases at V and 2 bases at J; junction bases unmatched: 4. Germline V lookup: CDR1 SGHTA, CDR2 FQGNSA. CDR3 region: CASSFRSGGAYNEQFF. The CDR3 coding sequence is TGTGCCAGCAGCTTCAGAAGCGGGGGGGCCTACAATGAGCAGTTCTTC. Together with reference TRBV7-2 and TRBJ2-1, the CDR3 gives the full variable domain: GAGVSQSPSNKVTEKGKDVELRCDPISGHTALYWYRQSLGQGLEFLIYFQGNSAPDKSGLPSDRFSAERTGGSVSTLTIQRTQQEDSAVYLCASSFRSGGAYNEQFFGPGTRLTVL.

V is TRBV11-2 and J is TRBJ1-5; D is unresolved. CDR1 and CDR2 (germline): SGHAT, FQNNGV. V was shortened by 3 bases and J by 3 bases, with 9 bases between the two germline ends. This CDR3 region has 14 residues. The CDR3 region is CASSLGVNNQPQHF. The CDR3 DNA is TGTGCCAGCAGCTTGGGAGTAAACAATCAGCCCCAGCATTTT.

CDR3 bases: TGTGCCACCAGTGACCCCGGGACAGGGGGGGCCACCGGGGAGCTGTTTTTT. Translated: CATSDPGTGGATGELFF. The chain carries TRBV24-1 and TRBJ2-2; 11 bases map to TRBD1. Germline V gene data show CDR1 as KGHDR and CDR2 as SFDVKD. The CDR3 loop spans 17 amino acids. V shed 4 bases and J 4 bases; nucleotides not matched to a gene: 7.

The chain is built from TRBV18 and TRBJ2-1; 9 bases align to TRBD2. CDR1 is KGHSH, CDR2 LQKENI, per germline. This CDR3 is built from 14 residues. The junction had 10 bases not matched to a gene; V was cut back by 7 bases and J by 9 bases. The CDR3 nucleotides are TGTGCCAGCTTGAGCGCGGGGGGGCCGAGTGAGCAGTTCTTC. Amino acids: CASLSAGGPSEQFF. Based on the CDR3 plus reference TRBV18 and TRBJ2-1, the full variable domain is NAGVMQNPRHLVRRRGQEARLRCSPMKGHSHVYWYRQLPEEGLKFMVYLQKENIIDESGMPKERFSAEFPKEGPSILRIQQVVRGDSAAYFCASLSAGGPSEQFFGPGTRLTVL.

This sequence joins TRBV5-8 and TRBJ1-3; D gene ambiguous. This CDR3 is built from 14 residues. From germline, CDR1 is SGHTS and CDR2 YDEGEE. V lost 1 base, J lost 2 bases, and 7 bases lay in between. CDR3 coding DNA: TGTGCCAGCAGCTTGATACGGGCTGGAAACACCATATATTTT. Protein: CASSLIRAGNTIYF.

The chain is built from TRBV29-1 and TRBJ2-2; D perhaps matches TRBD1 (6 bases). Germline V gives CDR1 SQVTM, CDR2 ANQGSEA. V lost 4 bases to trimming and J lost 5 bases, with 11 bases between them. The CDR3 loop spans 13 amino acids. Here the CDR3 DNA reads TGCAGCGTTGTAAAACAGGGAACCGGGGAGCTGTTTTTT. This gives the protein CSVVKQGTGELFF.

Comment on this clone: At the DNA level, this CDR3 is encoded by other sequences in the same sample as well. J is TRBJ1-2 and V is TRBV4-1; possible D gene TRBD1, 5 bases. The germline V and J ends were trimmed by 3 bases and 5 bases, with 10 bases remaining between them. CDR1 and CDR2 (germline): MGHRA, YSYEKL. The CDR3 loop spans 13 amino acids. Written as DNA, the CDR3 is TGCGCCAGCAGCCAGGGGGGGGTATATGGCTACACCTTC. This encodes CASSQGGVYGYTF.

This chain uses TRBV4-2 with TRBJ2-7; 12 positions match TRBD2. The CDR3 has 18 amino acids. Unmatched junction bases numbered 10, after V lost 4 bases and J lost 0 bases. Germline V gene data show CDR1 as LGHNA and CDR2 as YNFKEQ. The CDR3 sequence is CASSRLTSGGATSYEQYF. CDR3 DNA: TGTGCCAGCAGCCGCCTGACTAGCGGGGGCGCTACCTCCTACGAGCAGTACTTC.

The chain joins TRBV7-6 to TRBJ2-3; a possible D gene is TRBD2 (5 bases). Germline V gives CDR1 SGHVS, CDR2 FNYEAQ. The CDR3 has 19 amino acids. V was trimmed by 5 bases and J by 4 bases, leaving 28 bases between them. In nucleotides, the CDR3 is TGTGCCAGCAGCCACGGGGTCCAAAATCTGGGGTCTGATCCAGATACGCAGTATTTT. Protein sequence: CASSHGVQNLGSDPDTQYF.

The chain recombines TRBV30 with TRBJ1-1; no firm D call. The CDR3 runs 14 residues. Trimming pared 2 bases from V and 1 base from J, leaving 11 bases between. Germline V gives CDR1 GTSNPN, CDR2 SVGIG (reference sequence). CDR3 in amino acids: CAWSSPLRNTEAFF. The CDR3, as DNA: TGTGCCTGGAGTTCCCCCCTAAGGAACACTGAAGCTTTCTTT.

This clone was counted between two and nine times. The rearrangement joins TRBV7-9 to TRBJ1-1, with D possibly TRBD1 on 6 matching bases. V lost 5 bases and J 7 bases, leaving 11 bases between the germline ends. This CDR3 is built from 12 residues. CDR1 SEHNR and CDR2 FQNEAQ come from the germline V gene (reference sequence). The CDR3 region is CASSGQSNEAFF. DNA for the CDR3: TGTGCCAGCAGCGGACAGAGCAATGAAGCTTTCTTT.

V usage is TRBV28 and J usage is TRBJ1-1; D is undetermined. CDR3 length: 12 amino acids. The V gene's germline CDR1 is MDHEN and CDR2 SYDVKM. Trimming pared 7 bases from V and 3 bases from J, leaving 9 bases between. The CDR3 loop reads CASTPRDTEAFF. The CDR3 nucleotides read TGTGCCAGCACCCCTCGCGACACTGAAGCTTTCTTT.

The genes are TRBV6-5 and TRBJ2-1; 9 bases match TRBD1. Germline assignment: CDR1 MNHEY and CDR2 SVGAGI. The V and J ends lost 6 bases and 8 bases, in that order; junction bases with no gene match: 11. This CDR3 spans 15 amino acids. The CDR3 DNA reads as TGTGCCAGCAGCCCCGGGACAGGGTCTGGGTATGAGCAGTTCTTC. Amino acids: CASSPGTGSGYEQFF.

The V call is TRBV7-6, the J call TRBJ2-7; 9 bases are shared with TRBD2. The V segment lost 4 bases and the J segment 1 base; nucleotides outside the gene matches: 8. The V gene's germline CDR1 is SGHVS and CDR2 FNYEAQ. The CDR3 contains 16 residues. CDR3 in DNA: TGTGCCAGCAGCTACGGACCTAGCGGGGCGTCCTACGAGCAGTACTTC. Residues: CASSYGPSGASYEQYF.

The CDR3 protein is CASSYPLAAGIVNGYTF. The CDR3 DNA sequence: TGTGCCAGCAGTTACCCCCTGGCCGCGGGCATCGTCAATGGCTACACCTTC. The V gene is TRBV6-2 or TRBV6-3, the J gene TRBJ1-2; no reliable D call. The CDR3 length is 17 residues. Germline values: CDR1 MNHEY, CDR2 SVGEGT. V lost 2 bases and J 6 bases, leaving 22 bases between the germline ends.

V is TRBV10-1 and J is TRBJ2-1; 8 bases map to TRBD2. Germline CDR1 is WNHNN and CDR2 is SYGVQD (reference sequence). The CDR3 is made up of 16 amino acids. V lost 1 base to trimming and J lost 2 bases; unmatched junction nucleotides: 4. The CDR3, as DNA: TGCGCCAGCAGTGAGTTTAACGGGGGGGCCTACAATGAGCAGTTCTTC. The encoded protein is CASSEFNGGAYNEQFF.

This clone was detected ten times or more. This chain uses TRBV28 with TRBJ1-5, with 7 bases identical to TRBD1. From germline, CDR1 is MDHEN and CDR2 SYDVKM. The CDR3 length is 18 residues. V lost 3 bases to trimming and J lost 4 bases; unmatched junction nucleotides: 15. CDR3 nucleotide sequence: TGTGCCAGCAGTTTGGGAAGGACAGGCTGGGGGTTTAATCAGCCCCAGCATTTT. As protein: CASSLGRTGWGFNQPQHF.

This chain connects TRBV11-2 to TRBJ2-7; D call uncertain. The CDR3 totals 14 residues. Germline V gives CDR1 SGHAT, CDR2 FQNNGV. Trimming removed 5 bases at V and 3 bases at J, with 14 bases between. The CDR3: CASSLRVGIYEQYF. The DNA of the CDR3 is TGTGCCAGCAGCCTACGGGTCGGTATCTACGAGCAGTACTTC.

The CDR3 reads CASHNVAGGYTF. The CDR3 bases are TGTGCCAGCCACAACGTCGCGGGGGGCTACACCTTC. This chain joins TRBV13 and TRBJ1-2; D is ambiguous. This CDR3 comprises 12 residues. CDR1 PRHDT and CDR2 FYEKMQ come from the germline V gene (reference sequence). Trimming pared 8 bases from V and 8 bases from J, leaving 15 bases between.

This rearrangement joins TRBV5-1 to TRBJ1-2; D is perhaps TRBD1 (5 bases). V lost 2 bases and J 8 bases, leaving 16 bases between the germline ends. CDR3 length: 14 residues. Germline CDR1 is SGHRS and CDR2 is YFSETQ. The CDR3 coding sequence is TGCGCCAGCAGCTTAACAGGAGCGCTTGGGGGCTACACCTTC. It yields the protein CASSLTGALGGYTF.

This clone appeared a single time. The gene calls are TRBV18 and TRBJ2-3, with no clear D. This CDR3 contains 14 residues. V gave up 3 bases and J gave up 0 bases, with 7 bases separating them. CDR1 and CDR2 (germline): KGHSH, LQKENI. The CDR3: CASSPAASTDTQYF. DNA for the CDR3: TGTGCCAGCTCACCGGCGGCCAGCACAGATACGCAGTATTTT.

The chain employs TRBV9 and TRBJ2-5, with a tentative D call TRBD1 (5 bases). The V gene lost 0 bases and the J gene lost 5 bases, with 20 bases spanning the gap. Germline-derived CDR1 and CDR2 are SGDLS and YYNGEE. CDR3 length equals 17 residues. The CDR3 here is CASSVDGPNYKGETQYF. CDR3 in DNA: TGTGCCAGCAGCGTAGACGGCCCTAACTACAAGGGGGAGACCCAGTACTTC.

V gene TRBV29-1 combines with J gene TRBJ2-2, with D possibly TRBD1 on 6 matching bases. Trimming took off 6 bases at V and 6 bases at J, with 8 bases between the two ends. The CDR3 runs to 11 residues. Germline values: CDR1 SQVTM, CDR2 ANQGSEA. CDR3: CSVQGSGELFF. CDR3 sequence (DNA): TGCAGCGTGCAGGGGTCCGGGGAGCTGTTTTTT.

This clone was seen a few times. This chain uses TRBV30 with TRBJ1-6; 8 positions agree with TRBD1. CDR1 and CDR2 (germline): GTSNPN, SVGIG (reference sequence). This CDR3 is built from 14 residues. V was clipped by 2 bases and J by 4 bases; unmatched bases: 1. In nucleotides, the CDR3 is TGTGCCTGGAGTAGGACAGGGTATAATTCACCCCTCCACTTT. Protein product: CAWSRTGYNSPLHF.

The chain links TRBV13 to TRBJ2-7; tentative D call: TRBD2 (6 bases). Germline lookup yields CDR1 PRHDT and CDR2 FYEKMQ (reference sequence). Trimming took off 5 bases at V and 5 bases at J, with 13 bases between the two ends. This CDR3 is built from 13 residues. The CDR3 coding sequence is TGTGCCAGCAGCGAGGGAAGGAGGGACGAGCAGTACTTC. Its protein product is CASSEGRRDEQYF.